These 10 T cell receptor beta chains share one sample of origin, sequenced in a study of cytomegalovirus exposure and HLA in healthy donors (dated by TCRdb to the late 2010s). Library preparation employed the immunoSEQ multiplex PCR assay. A mixture of 60 forward primers for TCR Vbeta segments and 13 reverse primers for TCR Jbeta segments was used in the multiplex PCR. The table was pulled from immuneACCESS by TCRdb, which kept in-frame rearrangements only. Such tables lose some clones; where checked, under half of the loss comes from unresolved V genes, and the rest has no known cause. The sample includes approximately 87,000 clones, with roughly 79% observed a single time. The ten largest clonotypes hold under 5.5% of the sample. The material sequenced was PBMCs. The source of these receptors is a woman in her 70s in good health and CMV-seropositive.

This sequence joins TRBV21-1 and TRBJ2-1; the table's D gene call, TRBD2, was not cross checked with the DNA. TRBV21-1 is noted as a pseudogene. This CDR3 has 16 residues. The CDR3 protein is CASSKASLAGGNEQFF. The CDR3 nucleotides are TGTGCCAGCAGCAAAGCGTCCCTAGCGGGGGGAAATGAGCAGTTCTTC.

This rearrangement joins TRBV7-2 to TRBJ2-3, with D uncertain. Looked up from germline, CDR1 is SGHTA and CDR2 is FQGNSA. Trimming shortened V by 5 bases and J by 3 bases, and 9 bases separated the two germline ends. The CDR3 length is 13 residues. The CDR3 spells CASSQTWTDTQYF. CDR3 bases: TGTGCCAGCAGCCAAACATGGACAGATACGCAGTATTTT.

The chain employs TRBV7-9 and TRBJ1-3; 7 positions match TRBD1. V gave up 1 base and J gave up 0 bases; unmatched junction bases: 3. In germline, CDR1 is SEHNR, CDR2 FQNEAQ (reference sequence). The CDR3 is 16 amino acids. The CDR3 is CASSLDQGGSGNTIYF. CDR3 in DNA: TGTGCCAGCAGCTTAGACCAGGGGGGCTCTGGAAACACCATATATTTT. Full variable domain (rest looked up from reference TRBV7-9 and TRBJ1-3): DTGVSQNPRHKITKRGQNVTFRCDPISEHNRLYWYRQTLGQGPEFLTYFQNEAQLEKSRLLSDRFSAERPKGSFSTLEIQRTEQGDSAMYLCASSLDQGGSGNTIYFGEGSWLTVV.

This chain connects TRBV12-5 to TRBJ2-3, with 14 bases that match TRBD2. The CDR3 sequence is 24 residues long. Germline V gene lookup returns CDR1 LGHNT and CDR2 FRNRAP. The V and J ends lost 4 bases and 1 base, in that order; junction bases with no gene match: 25. The CDR3 nucleotides read TGTGCTAGTGGTTCCGACAGGGCACAAAAGACTAGCGGGAGGGAGTATAACGGCACAGATACGCAGTATTTT. Residues: CASGSDRAQKTSGREYNGTDTQYF.

The genes are TRBV5-4 and TRBJ1-2, with TRBD1 matching 11 bases. The V gene's germline CDR1 is SGHNT and CDR2 YYREEE (reference sequence). V lost 2 bases and J lost 4; bases outside the gene matches: 4. The CDR3 has 15 amino acids. The CDR3 region is CASSFTGTGGYGYTF. The CDR3 DNA sequence: TGTGCCAGCAGCTTTACCGGGACAGGGGGCTATGGCTACACCTTC.

The V and J genes are TRBV7-9 and TRBJ2-3; 13 positions agree with TRBD2. V shed 3 bases and J 2 bases; nucleotides not matched to a gene: 2. Germline assignment: CDR1 SEHNR and CDR2 FQNEAQ (reference sequence). This CDR3 region has 16 residues. The CDR3 nucleotides are TGTGCCAGCAGCTTGGGACTAGCGGGGTTCACAGATACGCAGTATTTT. This encodes CASSLGLAGFTDTQYF.

J is TRBJ1-1 and V is TRBV7-3; D is possibly TRBD1 (5 bases). V lost 4 bases and J 4 bases, leaving 13 bases between the germline ends. Germline V gene lookup returns CDR1 SGHTA and CDR2 FQGTGA. The CDR3 sequence is 14 residues long. CDR3 DNA: TGTGCCAGCAGCTCATATCCCGGGGGCACTGAAGCTTTCTTT. Translation: CASSSYPGGTEAFF.

A remark on this clone: At one of its ends the junction is not consistent with the germline gene, which may arise from a read error. V is TRBV23-1 and J is TRBJ2-2, with 9 bases fitting TRBD1. TRBV23-1 is reported as an ORF; its role is uncertain. The CDR3 loop spans 14 amino acids. The CDR3 DNA is TGCGCCAGCAGTCCGGGACAGGGACACCGGGGAGCTGTTTTT. Translating gives CASSPGQGHRGAVF.

This sequence joins TRBV15 and TRBJ2-7; 11 bases line up with TRBD2. CDR1 is LNHNV, CDR2 YYDKDF, per germline (reference sequence). Trimming took 3 bases from V and 4 from J; bases not matched to a gene: 5. The CDR3 has 15 residues. Here the CDR3 DNA reads TGTGCCACCAGCAGGACCGGGACTAGCGGATACGAGCAGTACTTC. Protein: CATSRTGTSGYEQYF.

The rearrangement uses TRBV5-5 and TRBJ1-1; TRBD1 agrees at 7 bases. The trim removed 7 bases at V and 4 bases at J, leaving 7 bases unmatched. The CDR3 covers 13 residues. Germline lookup yields CDR1 SGHKS and CDR2 YYEKEE (reference sequence). The CDR3 nucleotides are TGTGCCAGCGGCGACAGGGTAGGCACTGAAGCTTTCTTT. Translating gives CASGDRVGTEAFF.